This TCR beta chain came from a study of post-analysis software for immune sequencing data. Study-level points and caveats: Strong co-clustering by F measure linked samples that shared a preparation batch. Patients showed TRBV5-6, TRBV5-1 and TRBV20-1 among roughly 5 TRBV segments more frequent than in controls. When compared against controls, multiple sclerosis patients showed significantly lower normalized Chao1 diversity.

Unique molecular identifiers were present in the TCR beta cDNA libraries. With about 0.9 to 11 million T cells as the source, 500,000 to 650,000 cDNA molecules resulted. TCRdb re-derived calls from the PCR reads in MiXCR, one entry per CDR3 protein. The data hold about 820,000 distinct CDR3 sequences, with roughly 58% observed a single time. In germline, CDR1 is SEHNR, CDR2 FQNEAQ (reference sequence). This CDR3 is built from 13 residues. With respect to this clonotype: The target antigen is unknown.

Specimen: blood. V usage is TRBV7-9 and J usage is TRBJ2-5; tentatively, D is TRBD2 (5 bases). The DNA end is a closer match to TRBJ2-7, so the J assignment may be wrong. The clonotype comes from a girl under 18 with multiple sclerosis. CDR3 DNA: TGTGCCAGCAGCTTAACCGGGATCGACGAGCAGTACTTC. This translates into CASSLTGIDEQYF.